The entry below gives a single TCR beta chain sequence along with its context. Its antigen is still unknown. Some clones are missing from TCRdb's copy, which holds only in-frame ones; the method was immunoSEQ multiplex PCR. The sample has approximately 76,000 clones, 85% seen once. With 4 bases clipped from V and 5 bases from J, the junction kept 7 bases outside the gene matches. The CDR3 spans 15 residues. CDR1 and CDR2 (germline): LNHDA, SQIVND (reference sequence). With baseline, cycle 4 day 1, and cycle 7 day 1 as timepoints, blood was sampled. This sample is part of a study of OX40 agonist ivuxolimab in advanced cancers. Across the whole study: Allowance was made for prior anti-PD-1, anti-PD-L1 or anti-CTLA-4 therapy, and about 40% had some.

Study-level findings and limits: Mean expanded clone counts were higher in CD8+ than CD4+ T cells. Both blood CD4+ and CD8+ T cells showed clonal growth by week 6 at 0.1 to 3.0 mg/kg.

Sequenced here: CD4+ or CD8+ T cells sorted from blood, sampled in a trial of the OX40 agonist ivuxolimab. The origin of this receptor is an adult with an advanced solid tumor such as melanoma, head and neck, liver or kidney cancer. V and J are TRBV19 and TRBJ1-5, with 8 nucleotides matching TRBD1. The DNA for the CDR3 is TGTGCCAGTAGTAACAGGGGGAATCGATATCAGCCCCAGCATTTT. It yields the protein CASSNRGNRYQPQHF.